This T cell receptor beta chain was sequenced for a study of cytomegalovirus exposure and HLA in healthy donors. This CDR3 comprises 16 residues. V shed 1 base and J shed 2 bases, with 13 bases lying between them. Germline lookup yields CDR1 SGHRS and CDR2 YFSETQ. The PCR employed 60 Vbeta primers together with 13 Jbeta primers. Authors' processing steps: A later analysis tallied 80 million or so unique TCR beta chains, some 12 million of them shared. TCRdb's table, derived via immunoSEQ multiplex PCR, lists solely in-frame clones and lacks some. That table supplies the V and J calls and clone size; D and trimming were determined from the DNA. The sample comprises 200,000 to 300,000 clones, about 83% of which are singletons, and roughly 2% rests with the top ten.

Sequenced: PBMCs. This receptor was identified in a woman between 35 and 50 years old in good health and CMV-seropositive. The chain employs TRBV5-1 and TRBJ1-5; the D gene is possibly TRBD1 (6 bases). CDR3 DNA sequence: TGCGCCAGCAGCTTGACGGGGGGCGCGGGCAATCAGCCCCAGCATTTT. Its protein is CASSLTGGAGNQPQHF.